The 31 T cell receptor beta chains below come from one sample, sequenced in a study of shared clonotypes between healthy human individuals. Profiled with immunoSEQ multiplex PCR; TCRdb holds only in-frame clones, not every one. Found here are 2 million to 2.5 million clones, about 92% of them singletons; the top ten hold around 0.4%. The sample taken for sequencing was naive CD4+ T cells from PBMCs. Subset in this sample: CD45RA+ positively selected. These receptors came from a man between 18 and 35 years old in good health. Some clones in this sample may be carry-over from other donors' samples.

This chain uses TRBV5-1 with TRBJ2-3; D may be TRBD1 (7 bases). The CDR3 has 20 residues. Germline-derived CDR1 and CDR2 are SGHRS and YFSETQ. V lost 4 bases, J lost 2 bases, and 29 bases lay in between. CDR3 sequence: CASSPKQGLRVAAVTDTQYF. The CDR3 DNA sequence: TGCGCCAGCAGCCCCAAACAGGGGTTGAGGGTAGCGGCCGTCACAGATACGCAGTATTTT.

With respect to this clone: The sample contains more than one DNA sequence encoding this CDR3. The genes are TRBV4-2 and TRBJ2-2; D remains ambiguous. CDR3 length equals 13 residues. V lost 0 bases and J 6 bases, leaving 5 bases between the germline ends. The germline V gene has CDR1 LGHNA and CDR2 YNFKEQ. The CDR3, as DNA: TGTGCCAGCAGCCAAGACCGGGCCGGGGAGCTGTTTTTT. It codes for CASSQDRAGELFF.

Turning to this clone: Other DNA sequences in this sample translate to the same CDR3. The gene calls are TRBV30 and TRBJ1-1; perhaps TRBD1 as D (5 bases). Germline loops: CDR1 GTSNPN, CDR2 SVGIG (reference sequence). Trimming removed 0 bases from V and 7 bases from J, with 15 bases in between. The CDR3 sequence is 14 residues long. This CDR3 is CAWSVRGKVGEAFF. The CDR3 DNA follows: TGTGCCTGGAGTGTACGGGGGAAAGTGGGTGAAGCTTTCTTT. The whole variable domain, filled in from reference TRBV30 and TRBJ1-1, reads SQTIHQWPATLVQPVGSPLSLECTVEGTSNPNLYWYRQAAGRGLQLLFYSVGIGQISSEVPQNLSASRPQDRQFILSSKKLLLSDSGFYLCAWSVRGKVGEAFFGQGTRLTVV.

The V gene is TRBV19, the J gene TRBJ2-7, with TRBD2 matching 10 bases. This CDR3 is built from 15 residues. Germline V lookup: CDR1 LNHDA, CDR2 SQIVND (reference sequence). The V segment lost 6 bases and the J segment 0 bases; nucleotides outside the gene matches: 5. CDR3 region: CASRLAGGASYEQYF. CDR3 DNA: TGTGCCAGTAGGTTAGCGGGAGGAGCCTCCTACGAGCAGTACTTC.

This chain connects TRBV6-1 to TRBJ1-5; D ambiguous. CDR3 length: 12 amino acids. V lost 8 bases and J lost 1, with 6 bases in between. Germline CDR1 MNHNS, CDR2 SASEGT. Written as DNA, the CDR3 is TGTGCCAGCGGGTGGAGCAATCAGCCCCAGCATTTT. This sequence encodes CASGWSNQPQHF.

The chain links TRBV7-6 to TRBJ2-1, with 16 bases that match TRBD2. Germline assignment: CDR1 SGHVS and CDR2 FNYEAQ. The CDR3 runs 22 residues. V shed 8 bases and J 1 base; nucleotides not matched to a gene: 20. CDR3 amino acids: CASSRADRDGTSGRGSYNEQFF. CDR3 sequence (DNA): TGTGCCAGCTCCAGGGCGGACAGAGATGGGACTAGCGGGAGGGGATCCTACAATGAGCAGTTCTTC.

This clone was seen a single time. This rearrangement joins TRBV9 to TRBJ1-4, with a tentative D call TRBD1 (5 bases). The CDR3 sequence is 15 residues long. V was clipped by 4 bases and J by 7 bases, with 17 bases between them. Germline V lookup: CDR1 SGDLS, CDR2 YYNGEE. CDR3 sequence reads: CASSPWDGSGEKLFF. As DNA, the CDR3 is TGTGCCAGCAGCCCCTGGGACGGCAGTGGTGAAAAACTGTTTTTT.

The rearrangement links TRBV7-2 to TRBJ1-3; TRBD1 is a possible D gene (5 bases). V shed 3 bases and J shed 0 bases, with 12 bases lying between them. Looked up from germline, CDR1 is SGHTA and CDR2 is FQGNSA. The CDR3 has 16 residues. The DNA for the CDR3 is TGTGCCAGCAGCTTGAGGGGTCTTATCTCTGGAAACACCATATATTTT. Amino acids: CASSLRGLISGNTIYF.

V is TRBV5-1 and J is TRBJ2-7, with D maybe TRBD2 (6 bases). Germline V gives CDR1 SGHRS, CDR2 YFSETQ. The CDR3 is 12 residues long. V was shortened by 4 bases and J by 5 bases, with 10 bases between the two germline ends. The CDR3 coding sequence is TGCGCCAGCAGCCTGACTAGTGACGAGCAGTACTTC. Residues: CASSLTSDEQYF.

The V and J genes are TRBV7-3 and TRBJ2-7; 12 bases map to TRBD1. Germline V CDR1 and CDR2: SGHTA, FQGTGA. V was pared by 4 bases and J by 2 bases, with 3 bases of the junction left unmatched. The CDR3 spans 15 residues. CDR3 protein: CASSSGTGGTYEQYF. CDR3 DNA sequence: TGTGCCAGCAGCTCCGGGACAGGGGGCACCTACGAGCAGTACTTC. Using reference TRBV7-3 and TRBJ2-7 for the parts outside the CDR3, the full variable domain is GAGVSQTPSNKVTEKGKYVELRCDPISGHTALYWYRQSLGQGPEFLIYFQGTGAADDSGLPNDRFFAVRPEGSVSTLKIQRTERGDSAVYLCASSSGTGGTYEQYFGPGTRLTVT.

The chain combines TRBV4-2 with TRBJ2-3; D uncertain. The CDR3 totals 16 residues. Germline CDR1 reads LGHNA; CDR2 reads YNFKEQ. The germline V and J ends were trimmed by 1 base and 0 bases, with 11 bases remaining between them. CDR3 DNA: TGTGCCAGCAGCCAAGGTTCATTAAATAGCACAGATACGCAGTATTTT. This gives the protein CASSQGSLNSTDTQYF.

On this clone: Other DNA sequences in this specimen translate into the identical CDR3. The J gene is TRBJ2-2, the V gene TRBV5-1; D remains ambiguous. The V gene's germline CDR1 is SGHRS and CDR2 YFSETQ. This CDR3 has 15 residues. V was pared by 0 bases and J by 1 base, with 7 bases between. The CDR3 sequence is CASSLVAVNTGELFF. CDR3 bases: TGCGCCAGCAGCTTGGTAGCCGTGAACACCGGGGAGCTGTTTTTT.

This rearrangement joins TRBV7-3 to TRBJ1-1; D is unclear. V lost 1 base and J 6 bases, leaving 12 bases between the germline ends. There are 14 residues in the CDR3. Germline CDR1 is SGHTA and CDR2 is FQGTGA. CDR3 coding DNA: TGTGCCAGCAGCTTAATTGGAACAGTCTCTGAAGCTTTCTTT. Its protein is CASSLIGTVSEAFF. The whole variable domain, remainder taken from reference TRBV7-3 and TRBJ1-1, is GAGVSQTPSNKVTEKGKYVELRCDPISGHTALYWYRQSLGQGPEFLIYFQGTGAADDSGLPNDRFFAVRPEGSVSTLKIQRTERGDSAVYLCASSLIGTVSEAFFGQGTRLTVV.

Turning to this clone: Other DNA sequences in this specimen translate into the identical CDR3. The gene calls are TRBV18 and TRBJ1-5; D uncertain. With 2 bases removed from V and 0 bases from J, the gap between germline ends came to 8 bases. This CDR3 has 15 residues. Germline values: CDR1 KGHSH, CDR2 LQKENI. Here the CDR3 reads CASSPSGNSNQPQHF. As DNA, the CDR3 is TGTGCCAGCTCACCATCCGGCAATAGCAATCAGCCCCAGCATTTT. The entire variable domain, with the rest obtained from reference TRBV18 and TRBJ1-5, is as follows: NAGVMQNPRHLVRRRGQEARLRCSPMKGHSHVYWYRQLPEEGLKFMVYLQKENIIDESGMPKERFSAEFPKEGPSILRIQQVVRGDSAAYFCASSPSGNSNQPQHFGDGTRLSIL.

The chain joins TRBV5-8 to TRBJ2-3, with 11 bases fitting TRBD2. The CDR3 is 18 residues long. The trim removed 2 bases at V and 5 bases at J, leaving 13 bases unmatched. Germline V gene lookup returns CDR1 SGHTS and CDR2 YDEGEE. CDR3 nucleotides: TGTGCCAGCAGCTTTACGTCGGTCACTAGCGGGAGAGGAGATACGCAGTATTTT. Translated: CASSFTSVTSGRGDTQYF. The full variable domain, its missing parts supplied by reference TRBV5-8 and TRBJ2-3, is EAGVTQSPTHLIKTRGQQATLRCSPISGHTSVYWYQQALGLGLQFLLWYDEGEERNRGNFPPRFSGRQFPNYSSELNVNALELEDSALYLCASSFTSVTSGRGDTQYFGPGTRLTVL.

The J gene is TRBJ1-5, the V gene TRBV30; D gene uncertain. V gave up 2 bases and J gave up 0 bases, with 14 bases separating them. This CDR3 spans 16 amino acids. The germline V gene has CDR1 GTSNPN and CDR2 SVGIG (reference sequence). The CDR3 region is CAWSKEGVNSNQPQHF. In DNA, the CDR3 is TGTGCCTGGAGTAAGGAGGGAGTGAATAGCAATCAGCCCCAGCATTTT.

CDR3 in amino acids: CSVERREDYNEQFF. CDR3 DNA: TGCAGCGTTGAGCGGCGGGAGGACTACAATGAGCAGTTCTTC. The V and J genes are TRBV29-1 and TRBJ2-1, with 8 bases fitting TRBD2. Germline trimming cut 3 bases from V and 3 bases from J; bases unmatched to any gene: 4. There are 14 residues in the CDR3. Germline CDR1 reads SQVTM; CDR2 reads ANQGSEA.

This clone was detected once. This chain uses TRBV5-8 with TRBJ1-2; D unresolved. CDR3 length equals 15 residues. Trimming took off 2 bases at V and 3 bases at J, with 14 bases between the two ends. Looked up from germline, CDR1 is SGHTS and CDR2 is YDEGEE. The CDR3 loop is CASSFPTLGDYGYTF. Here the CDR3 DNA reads TGTGCCAGCAGCTTCCCAACGCTTGGGGACTATGGCTACACCTTC.

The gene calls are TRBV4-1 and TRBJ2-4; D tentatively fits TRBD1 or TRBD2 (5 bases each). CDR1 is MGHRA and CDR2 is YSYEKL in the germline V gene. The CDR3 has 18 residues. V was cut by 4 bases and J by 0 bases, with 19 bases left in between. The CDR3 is CASSPGAPVGLAKNIQYF. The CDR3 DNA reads TGCGCCAGCAGCCCCGGGGCCCCCGTGGGCTTAGCCAAAAACATTCAGTACTTC.

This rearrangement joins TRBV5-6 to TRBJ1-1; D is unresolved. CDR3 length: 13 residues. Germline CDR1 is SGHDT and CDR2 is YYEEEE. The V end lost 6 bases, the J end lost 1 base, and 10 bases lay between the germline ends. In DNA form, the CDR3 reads TGTGCCAGCACCCGGAACAGGAACACTGAAGCTTTCTTT. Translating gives CASTRNRNTEAFF.

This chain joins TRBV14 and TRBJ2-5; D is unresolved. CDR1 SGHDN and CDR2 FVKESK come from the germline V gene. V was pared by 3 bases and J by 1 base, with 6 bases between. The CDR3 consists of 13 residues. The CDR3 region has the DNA TGTGCCAGCAGCCACAGGTTCCAAGAGACCCAGTACTTC. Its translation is CASSHRFQETQYF.

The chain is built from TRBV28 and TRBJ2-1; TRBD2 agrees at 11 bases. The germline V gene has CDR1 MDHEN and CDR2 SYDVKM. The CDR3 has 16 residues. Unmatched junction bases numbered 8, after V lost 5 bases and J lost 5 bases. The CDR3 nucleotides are TGTGCCAGCAGTCCCTTAGCGGGAGGGCGACACAATGAGCAGTTCTTC. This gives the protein CASSPLAGGRHNEQFF.

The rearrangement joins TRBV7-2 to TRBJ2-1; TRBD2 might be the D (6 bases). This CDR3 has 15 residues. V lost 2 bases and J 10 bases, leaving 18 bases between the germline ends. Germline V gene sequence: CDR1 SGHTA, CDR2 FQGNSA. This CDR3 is CASSLSSGLTLEQFF. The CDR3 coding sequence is TGTGCCAGCAGCTTAAGTAGCGGACTTACACTAGAGCAGTTCTTC.

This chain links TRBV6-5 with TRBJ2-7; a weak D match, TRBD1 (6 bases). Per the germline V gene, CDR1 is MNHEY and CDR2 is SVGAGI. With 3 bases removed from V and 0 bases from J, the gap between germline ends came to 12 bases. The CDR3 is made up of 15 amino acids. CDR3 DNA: TGTGCCAGCAGTTATCAGGGGCGAATCTCCTACGAGCAGTACTTC. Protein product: CASSYQGRISYEQYF.

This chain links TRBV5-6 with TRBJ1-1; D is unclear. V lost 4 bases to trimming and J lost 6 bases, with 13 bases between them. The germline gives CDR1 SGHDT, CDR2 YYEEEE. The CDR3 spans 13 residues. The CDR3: CASSGSRAAEAFF. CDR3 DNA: TGTGCCAGCAGCGGGTCAAGGGCGGCTGAAGCTTTCTTT.

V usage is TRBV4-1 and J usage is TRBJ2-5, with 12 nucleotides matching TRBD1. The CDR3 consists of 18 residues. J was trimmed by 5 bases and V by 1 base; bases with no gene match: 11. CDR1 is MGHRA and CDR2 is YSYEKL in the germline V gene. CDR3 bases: TGCGCCAGCAGCCAAGGCGGGACAGGGGGCGCCCCCTGGGAGACCCAGTACTTC. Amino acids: CASSQGGTGGAPWETQYF.

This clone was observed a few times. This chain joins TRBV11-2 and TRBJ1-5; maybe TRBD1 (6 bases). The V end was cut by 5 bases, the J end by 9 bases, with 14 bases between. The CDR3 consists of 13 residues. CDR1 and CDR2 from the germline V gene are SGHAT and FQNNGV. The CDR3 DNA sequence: TGTGCCAGCAGCCCAGGGGCGGACCGGCCCCAGCATTTT. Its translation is CASSPGADRPQHF.

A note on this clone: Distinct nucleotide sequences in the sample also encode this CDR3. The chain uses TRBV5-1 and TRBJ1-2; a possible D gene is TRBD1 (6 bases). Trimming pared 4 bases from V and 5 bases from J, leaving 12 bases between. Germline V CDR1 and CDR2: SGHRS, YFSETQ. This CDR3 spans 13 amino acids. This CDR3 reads CASSPGQSYGYTF. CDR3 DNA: TGCGCCAGCAGCCCCGGACAGTCTTATGGCTACACCTTC.

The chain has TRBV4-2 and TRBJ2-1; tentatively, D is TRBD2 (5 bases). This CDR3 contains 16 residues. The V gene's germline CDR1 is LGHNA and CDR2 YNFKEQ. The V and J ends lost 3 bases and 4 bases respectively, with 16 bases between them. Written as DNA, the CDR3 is TGTGCCAGCAGCCAGGTCTTAGCGACACAATACAATGAGCAGTTCTTC. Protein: CASSQVLATQYNEQFF.

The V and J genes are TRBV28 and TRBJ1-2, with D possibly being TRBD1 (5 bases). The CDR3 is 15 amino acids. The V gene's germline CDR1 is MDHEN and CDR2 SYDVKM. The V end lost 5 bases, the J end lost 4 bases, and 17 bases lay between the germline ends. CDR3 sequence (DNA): TGTGCCAGCAGTGGGGCCGGGACCGATGGCTATGGCTACACCTTC. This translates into CASSGAGTDGYGYTF.

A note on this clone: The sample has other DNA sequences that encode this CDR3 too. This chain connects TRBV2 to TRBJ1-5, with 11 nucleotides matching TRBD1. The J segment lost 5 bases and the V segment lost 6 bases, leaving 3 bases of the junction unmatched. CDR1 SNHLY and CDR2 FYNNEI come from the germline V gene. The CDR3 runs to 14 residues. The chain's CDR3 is CASSAGQGDQPQHF. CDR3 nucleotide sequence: TGTGCCAGCAGCGCGGGACAGGGGGATCAGCCCCAGCATTTT. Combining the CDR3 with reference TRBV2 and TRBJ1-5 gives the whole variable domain EPEVTQTPSHQVTQMGQEVILRCVPISNHLYFYWYRQILGQKVEFLVSFYNNEISEKSEIFDDQFSVERPDGSNFTLKIRSTKLEDSAMYFCASSAGQGDQPQHFGDGTRLSIL.